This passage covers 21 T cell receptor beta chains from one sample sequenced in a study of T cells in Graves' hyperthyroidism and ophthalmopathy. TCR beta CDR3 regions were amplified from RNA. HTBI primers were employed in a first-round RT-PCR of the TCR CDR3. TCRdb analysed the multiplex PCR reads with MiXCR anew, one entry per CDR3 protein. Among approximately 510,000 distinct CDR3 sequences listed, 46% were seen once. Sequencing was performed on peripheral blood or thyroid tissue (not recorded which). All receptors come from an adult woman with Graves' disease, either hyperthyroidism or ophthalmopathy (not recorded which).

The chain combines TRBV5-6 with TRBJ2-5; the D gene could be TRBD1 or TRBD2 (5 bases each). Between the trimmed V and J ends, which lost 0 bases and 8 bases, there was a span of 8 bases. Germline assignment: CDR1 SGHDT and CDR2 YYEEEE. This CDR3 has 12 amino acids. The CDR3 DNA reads TGTGCCAGCAGCTTGGTAGGGACCACCCAGTACTTC. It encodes CASSLVGTTQYF.

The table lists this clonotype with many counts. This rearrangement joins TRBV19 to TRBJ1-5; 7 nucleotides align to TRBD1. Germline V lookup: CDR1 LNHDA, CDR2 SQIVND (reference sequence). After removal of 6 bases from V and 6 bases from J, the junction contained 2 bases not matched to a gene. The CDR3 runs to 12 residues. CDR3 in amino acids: CASRNRGQPQHF. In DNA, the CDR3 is TGTGCCAGTAGGAACAGGGGTCAGCCCCAGCATTTT.

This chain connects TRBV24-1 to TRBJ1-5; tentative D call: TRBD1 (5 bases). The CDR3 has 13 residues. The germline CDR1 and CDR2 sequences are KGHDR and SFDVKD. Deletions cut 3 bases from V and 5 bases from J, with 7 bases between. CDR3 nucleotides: TGTGCCACCAGTGATGTGGGGGATCAGCCCCAGCATTTT. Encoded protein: CATSDVGDQPQHF.

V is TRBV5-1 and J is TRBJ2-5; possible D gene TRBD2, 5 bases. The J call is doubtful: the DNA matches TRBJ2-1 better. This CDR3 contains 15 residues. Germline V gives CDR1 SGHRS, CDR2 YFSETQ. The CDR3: CASSYRENSYNEQFF. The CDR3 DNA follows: TGCGCCAGCAGCTACCGGGAAAACTCCTACAATGAGCAGTTCTTC.

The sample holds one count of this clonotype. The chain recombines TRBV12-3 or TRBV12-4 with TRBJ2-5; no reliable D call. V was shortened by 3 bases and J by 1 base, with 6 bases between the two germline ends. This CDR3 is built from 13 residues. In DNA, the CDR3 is TGTGCCAGCAGTTTTGTGTCCCAAGAGACCCAGTACTTC. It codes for CASSFVSQETQYF.

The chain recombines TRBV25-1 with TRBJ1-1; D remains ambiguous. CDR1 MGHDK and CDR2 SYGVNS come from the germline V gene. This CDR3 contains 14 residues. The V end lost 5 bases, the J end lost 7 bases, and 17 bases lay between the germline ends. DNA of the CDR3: TGTGCCAGCAGTACCCCCGGCCTTTATCATGAAGCTTTCTTT. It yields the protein CASSTPGLYHEAFF.

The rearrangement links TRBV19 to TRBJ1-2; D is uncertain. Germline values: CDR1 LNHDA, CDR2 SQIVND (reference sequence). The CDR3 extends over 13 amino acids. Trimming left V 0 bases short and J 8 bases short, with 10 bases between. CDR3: CASSIEGFAGYTF. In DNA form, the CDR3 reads TGTGCCAGTAGTATAGAAGGTTTTGCAGGCTACACCTTC.

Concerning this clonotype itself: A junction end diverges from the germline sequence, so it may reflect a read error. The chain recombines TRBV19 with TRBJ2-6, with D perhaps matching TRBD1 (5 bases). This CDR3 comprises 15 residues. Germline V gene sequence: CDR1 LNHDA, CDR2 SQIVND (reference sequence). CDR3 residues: CASEKEAGLRNTEAF. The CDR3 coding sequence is TGTGCCAGTGAGAAAGAGGCAGGGCTGCGAAACACTGAAGCTTTC.

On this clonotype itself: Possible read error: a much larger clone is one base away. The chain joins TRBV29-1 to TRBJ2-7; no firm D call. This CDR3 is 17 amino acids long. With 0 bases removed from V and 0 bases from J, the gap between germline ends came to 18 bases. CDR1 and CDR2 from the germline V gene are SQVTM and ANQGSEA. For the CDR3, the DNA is TGCAGCGTTGAAGATAGAGGTGCCGGCACGCGCTCCTACGAGCAGTACTTC. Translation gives CSVEDRGAGTRSYEQYF.

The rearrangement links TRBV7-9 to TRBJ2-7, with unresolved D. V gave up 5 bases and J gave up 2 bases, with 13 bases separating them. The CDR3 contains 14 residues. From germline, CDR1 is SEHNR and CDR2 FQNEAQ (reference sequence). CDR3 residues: CASSASLTAYEQYF. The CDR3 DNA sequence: TGTGCCAGCAGCGCCTCACTCACCGCCTACGAGCAGTACTTC.

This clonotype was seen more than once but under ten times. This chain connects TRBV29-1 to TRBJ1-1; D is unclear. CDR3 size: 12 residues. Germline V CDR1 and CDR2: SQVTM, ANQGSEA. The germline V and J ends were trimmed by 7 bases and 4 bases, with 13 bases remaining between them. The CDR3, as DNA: TGCAGCGCAAAAAAGGAGGGCACTGAAGCTTTCTTT. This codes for CSAKKEGTEAFF.

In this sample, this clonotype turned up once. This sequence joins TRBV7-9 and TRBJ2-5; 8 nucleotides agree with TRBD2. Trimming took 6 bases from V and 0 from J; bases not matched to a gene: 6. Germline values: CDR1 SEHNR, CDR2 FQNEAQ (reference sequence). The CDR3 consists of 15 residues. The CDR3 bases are TGTGCCAGCAGTATAGCGGGGTCGTACCAAGAGACCCAGTACTTC. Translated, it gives CASSIAGSYQETQYF.

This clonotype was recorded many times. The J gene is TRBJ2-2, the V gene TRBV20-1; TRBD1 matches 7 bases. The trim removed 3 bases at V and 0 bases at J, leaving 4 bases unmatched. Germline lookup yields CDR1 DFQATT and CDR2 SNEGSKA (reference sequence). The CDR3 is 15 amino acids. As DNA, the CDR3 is TGCAGTGCTAGGAAGGGACAGCCGAACACCGGGGAGCTGTTTTTT. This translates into CSARKGQPNTGELFF.

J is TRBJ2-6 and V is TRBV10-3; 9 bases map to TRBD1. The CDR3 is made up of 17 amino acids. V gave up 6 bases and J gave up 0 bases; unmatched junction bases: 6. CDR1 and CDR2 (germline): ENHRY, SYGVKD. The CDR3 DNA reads TGTGCCATCAGGGGAGGACAGGGGCTCTCTGGGGCCAACGTCCTGACTTTC. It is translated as CAIRGGQGLSGANVLTF.

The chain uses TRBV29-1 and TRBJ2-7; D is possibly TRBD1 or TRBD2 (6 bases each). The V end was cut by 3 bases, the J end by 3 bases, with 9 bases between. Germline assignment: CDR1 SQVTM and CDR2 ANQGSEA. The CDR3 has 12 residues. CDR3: CSVDRGGYEQYF. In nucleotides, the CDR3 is TGCAGCGTTGACAGGGGAGGCTACGAGCAGTACTTC.

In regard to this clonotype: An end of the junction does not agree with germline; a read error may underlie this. CDR3 protein: CSVPTTRVYERYF. The CDR3 bases are TGCAGTGTCCCGACAACGAGAGTGTACGAGCGGTACTTC. V gene TRBV20-1 combines with J gene TRBJ2-7; D gene unclear. CDR1 is DFQATT and CDR2 is SNEGSKA in the germline V gene (reference sequence). This CDR3 spans 13 amino acids.

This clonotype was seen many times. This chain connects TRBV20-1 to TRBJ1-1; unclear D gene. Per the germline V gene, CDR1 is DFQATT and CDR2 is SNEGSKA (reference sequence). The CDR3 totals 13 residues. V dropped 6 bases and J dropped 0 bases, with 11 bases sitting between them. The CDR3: CSAAILMNTEAFF. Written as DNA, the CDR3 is TGCAGTGCCGCGATTCTAATGAACACTGAAGCTTTCTTT.

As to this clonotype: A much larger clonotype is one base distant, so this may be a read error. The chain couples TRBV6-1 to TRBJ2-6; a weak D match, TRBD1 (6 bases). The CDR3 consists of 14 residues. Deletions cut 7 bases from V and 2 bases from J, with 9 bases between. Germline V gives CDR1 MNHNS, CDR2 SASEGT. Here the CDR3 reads CASKQGTGANVLTF. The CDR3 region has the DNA TGTGCCAGCAAACAGGGAACTGGGGCCAACGTCCTGACTTTC.

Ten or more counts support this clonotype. The CDR3 is CSVVIVAGYEQYF. CDR3 DNA: TGCAGCGTTGTGATCGTAGCGGGGTACGAGCAGTACTTC. V gene TRBV29-1 combines with J gene TRBJ2-7; 8 bases line up with TRBD2. Germline V gene data show CDR1 as SQVTM and CDR2 as ANQGSEA. The CDR3 has 13 residues. With 4 bases clipped from V and 4 bases from J, the junction kept 6 bases outside the gene matches.

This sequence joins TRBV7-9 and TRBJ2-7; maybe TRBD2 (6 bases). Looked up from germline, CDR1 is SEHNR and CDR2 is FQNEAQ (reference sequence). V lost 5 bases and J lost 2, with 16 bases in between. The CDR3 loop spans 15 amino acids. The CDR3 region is CASSRWEEGTYEQYF. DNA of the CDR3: TGTGCCAGCAGCCGGTGGGAGGAAGGGACCTACGAGCAGTACTTC.

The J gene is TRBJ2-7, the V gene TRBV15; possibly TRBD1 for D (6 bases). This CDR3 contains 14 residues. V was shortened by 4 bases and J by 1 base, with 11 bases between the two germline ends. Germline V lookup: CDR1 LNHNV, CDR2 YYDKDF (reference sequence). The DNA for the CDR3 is TGTGCCACCAGCACCAGGGGCACATCCTACGAGCAGTACTTC. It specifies CATSTRGTSYEQYF.